This TCR beta chain was sequenced in a study of T cell responses to AZD1222 COVID-19 vaccine. General study results and limits: Spike-wide vaccine-associated CD4 TCRs dominated at 160-218 and 743-854. Donors were mostly white British, more females; clonal diversity possibly underestimated. Only a handful of AZD1222 recipients, five to seven in all, had baseline seropositivity.

This CDR3 is built from 14 residues. The J segment lost 5 bases and the V segment lost 7 bases, leaving 5 bases of the junction unmatched. Germline V gene lookup returns CDR1 SGHRS and CDR2 YFSETQ. About this clone itself: The antigen remains unidentified.

It was second doses at about 4 or about 12 weeks that were pooled. The repertoire was sequenced with immunoSEQ multiplex PCR; TCRdb's copy has only in-frame clones and lacks some. The sample has 89,000 or so clones, 80% to 95% seen once. The source of this sequence is an adult who received the AZD1222 COVID-19 vaccine. V gene TRBV5-1 combines with J gene TRBJ2-1; TRBD2 aligns across 11 bases. The sample in question was peripheral blood, obtained 28 days after the second AZD1222 dose. The CDR3 DNA reads TGCGCCAGCTATATAGCGGGAGGGGACAATGAGCAGTTCTTC. The encoded protein is CASYIAGGDNEQFF.